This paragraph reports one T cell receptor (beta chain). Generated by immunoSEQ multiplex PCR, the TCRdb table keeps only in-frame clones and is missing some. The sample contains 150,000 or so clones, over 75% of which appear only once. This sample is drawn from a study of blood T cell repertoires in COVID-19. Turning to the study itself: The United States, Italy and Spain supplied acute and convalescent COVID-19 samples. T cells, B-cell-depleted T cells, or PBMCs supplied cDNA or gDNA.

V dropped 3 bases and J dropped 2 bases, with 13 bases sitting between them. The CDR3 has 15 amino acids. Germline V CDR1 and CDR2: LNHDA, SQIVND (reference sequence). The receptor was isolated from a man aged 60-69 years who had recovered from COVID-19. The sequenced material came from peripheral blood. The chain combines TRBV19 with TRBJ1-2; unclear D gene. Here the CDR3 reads CASSMGAGVNYGYTF. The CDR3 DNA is TGTGCCAGTAGTATGGGTGCGGGCGTCAACTATGGCTACACCTTC.